This section outlines one T cell receptor beta chain sequence together with its context. No antigen is known for it. There are no base qualities to consult, and no much larger clone falls within one base. TCRbeta CDR3 regions were amplified from genomic DNA using the immunoSEQ Assay, a bias-controlled multiplex PCR. The study's own analysis went as follows. The number of nucleated cells in each sample was estimated by amplification of reference gene primers within the assay. To quantify the absolute abundance of each unique TCRbeta CDR3 rearrangement, sequence reads were collapsed and filtered. For each sample, productive Simpson clonality was calculated by taking the square root of Simpson's diversity index across productive rearrangements. The table comes from immuneACCESS by way of TCRdb, which keeps in-frame sequences with V and J called. Part of the clones is missing from these tables; in studies checked, under half for an unresolved V gene and the rest for unknown reasons. From that table come the V and J calls and clone size; the DNA was used to work out D and trimming. This sample holds about 140,000 clones; around 73% were observed only once. Together, the top ten hold 5.5% to 7% of the sample.

Relative to germline, V is 3 bases shorter and J is 5 bases shorter, with 14 bases between their ends. Inclusive of the bounding cysteine and phenylalanine, the CDR3 is 16 residues long. Only the CDR3 DNA is retained, 48 bases long and in frame from the first base. The germline V gene gives CDR1 as KGHSH and CDR2 as LQKENI. This entry comes from a study of blood T cell repertoires in COVID-19 (TCRdb year 2020). Background for the entire study: Samples covering the acute and convalescent phases of COVID-19 were provided by collaborators in the United States, Italy and Spain. The material from the prospective study consisted of cDNA or gDNA derived from T cells, B-cell-depleted T cells, or PBMCs. The dataset comprised deeply sampled blood TCRbeta repertoires from subjects exposed to, actively infected with, or recovered from COVID-19. The repertoires were made available in a free public database intended to serve as a resource for research on the immune response to SARS-CoV-2. The samples were drawn from the first 160 participants of the ongoing ImmuneRACE study and from 1,254 subjects provided by 6 global collaborators. A de-identified subject ID, COVID-19 status, age in years and sex were almost always included in the sample metadata. HLA class I and class II types, where available, came from metadata supplied by the sample provider rather than from assay-based typing.

Participants in the prospective study were aged about 18 to 90 years, lived in 20 to 25 United States geographic areas, and enrolled through a virtual design. Cohort assignment in the prospective study relied on participant-reported clinical history from a screening survey and a study questionnaire. For ImmuneRACE Cohort 3, a participant was defined as recovered based on two consecutive negative NP/OP PCR tests, clearance by a healthcare professional, or resolution of symptoms. In the prospective study, mobile phlebotomists collected whole blood, serum and a nasopharyngeal or oropharyngeal swab from each participant. Participants in the prospective study had the option to provide additional blood draws and questionnaires over a roughly two-month period. Blood samples from the prospective study were shipped frozen or at room temperature prior to DNA extraction. General findings and caveats noted by the study authors: Clinical and demographic metadata were provided uncurated, with the amount varying by source and participant.

The V and J segments used are TRBV18 and TRBJ1-6; perhaps TRBD1 is the D gene, with 5 bases matching. Specimen: PBMCs or T cells enriched from blood (not recorded which). The sequence was collected from a woman between 50 and 59 years old who had recovered from COVID-19. The sequence in DNA is TGTGCCAGCTCACCGACACGACAGAGCGATAATTCACCCCTCCACTTT. Translated, it gives CASSPTRQSDNSPLHF.